The TCR beta chain under discussion was sequenced for a study of patients and donors after allogeneic stem cell transplantation. The CDR3 runs 13 residues. Trimming cost V 7 bases and J 4 bases, with 13 bases left between them. Germline CDR1 and CDR2: LNHDA and SQIVND (reference sequence). TCRdb independently ran MiXCR on the RT-PCR reads; one entry per CDR3 protein. This sample yields nearly 20,000 distinct CDR3 sequences, of which 4.5% to 6% are seen a single time; approximately 39% belongs to the top ten. The chain couples TRBV19 to TRBJ1-2, with D uncertain. Sequencing used blood, either unsorted or a sorted T cell fraction (not recorded which). This clonotype was sampled from a human donor who was either an allogeneic HSCT recipient or a stem cell or donor lymphocyte infusion donor (not recorded which). It is not recorded whose cells these are; they may come from a transplant donor. CDR3 loop: CASIQRVGYGYTF. CDR3 in DNA: TGTGCCAGTATCCAGCGGGTTGGCTATGGCTACACCTTC.